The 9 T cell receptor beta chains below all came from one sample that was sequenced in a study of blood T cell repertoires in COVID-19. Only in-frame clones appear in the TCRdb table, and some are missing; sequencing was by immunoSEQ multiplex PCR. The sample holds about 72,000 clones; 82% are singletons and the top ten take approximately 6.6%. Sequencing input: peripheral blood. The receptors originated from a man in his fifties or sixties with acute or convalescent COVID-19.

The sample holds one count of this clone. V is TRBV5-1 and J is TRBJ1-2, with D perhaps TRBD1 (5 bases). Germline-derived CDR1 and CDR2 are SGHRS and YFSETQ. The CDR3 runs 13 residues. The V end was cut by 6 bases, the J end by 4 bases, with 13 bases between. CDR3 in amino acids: CASTLTGGYGYTF. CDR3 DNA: TGCGCCAGCACCTTAACCGGGGGCTATGGCTACACCTTC.

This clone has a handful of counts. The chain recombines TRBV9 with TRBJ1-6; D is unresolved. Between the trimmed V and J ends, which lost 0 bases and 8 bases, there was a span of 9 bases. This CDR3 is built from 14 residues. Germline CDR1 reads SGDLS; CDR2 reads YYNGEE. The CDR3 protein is CASSVAGMDSPLHF. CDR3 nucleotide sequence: TGTGCCAGCAGCGTAGCAGGTATGGATTCACCCCTCCACTTT.

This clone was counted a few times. CDR3 protein: CASSLDLGLSQYF. The CDR3 DNA reads TGTGCCAGCAGCTTAGATCTAGGATTAAGCCAGTACTTC. J is TRBJ2-7 and V is TRBV7-2; D is unclear. CDR1 is SGHTA and CDR2 is FQGNSA in the germline V gene. Trimming took off 1 base at V and 10 bases at J, with 14 bases between the two ends. This CDR3 has 13 amino acids.

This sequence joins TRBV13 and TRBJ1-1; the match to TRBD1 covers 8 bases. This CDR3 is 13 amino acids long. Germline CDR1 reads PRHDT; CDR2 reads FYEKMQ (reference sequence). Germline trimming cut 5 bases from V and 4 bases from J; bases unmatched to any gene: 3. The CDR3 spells CASSPQGATEAFF. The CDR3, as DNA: TGTGCCAGCAGCCCTCAGGGGGCCACTGAAGCTTTCTTT. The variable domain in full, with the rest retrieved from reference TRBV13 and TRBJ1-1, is AAGVIQSPRHLIKEKRETATLKCYPIPRHDTVYWYQQGPGQDPQFLISFYEKMQSDKGSIPDRFSAQQFSDYHSELNMSSLELGDSALYFCASSPQGATEAFFGQGTRLTVV.

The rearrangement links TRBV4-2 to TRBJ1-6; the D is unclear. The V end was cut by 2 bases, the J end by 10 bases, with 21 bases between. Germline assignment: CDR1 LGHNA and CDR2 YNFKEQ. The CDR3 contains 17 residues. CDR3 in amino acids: CASSQPPAVDPRSPLHF. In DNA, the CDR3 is TGTGCCAGCAGCCAACCCCCGGCTGTTGACCCCAGGTCACCCCTCCACTTT.

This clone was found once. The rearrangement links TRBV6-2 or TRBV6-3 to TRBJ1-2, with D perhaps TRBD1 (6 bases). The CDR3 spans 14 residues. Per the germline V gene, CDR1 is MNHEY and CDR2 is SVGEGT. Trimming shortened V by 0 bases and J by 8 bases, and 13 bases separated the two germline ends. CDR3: CASSYSAVGGGYTF. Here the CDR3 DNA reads TGTGCCAGCAGTTACTCGGCCGTAGGGGGAGGCTACACCTTC.

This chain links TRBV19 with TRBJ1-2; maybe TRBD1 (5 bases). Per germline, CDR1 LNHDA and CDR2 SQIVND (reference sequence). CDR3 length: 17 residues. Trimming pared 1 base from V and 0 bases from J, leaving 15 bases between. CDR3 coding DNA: TGTGCCAGTAGTATAGGGTCCCCGGCGGGGGCTAACTATGGCTACACCTTC. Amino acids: CASSIGSPAGANYGYTF.

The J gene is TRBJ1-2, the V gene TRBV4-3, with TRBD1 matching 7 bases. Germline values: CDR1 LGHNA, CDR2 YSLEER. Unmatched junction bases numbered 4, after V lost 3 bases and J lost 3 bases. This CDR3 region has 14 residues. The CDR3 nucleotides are TGCGCCAGCAGCCAGTCCGGGACAGACTATGGCTACACCTTC. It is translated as CASSQSGTDYGYTF.

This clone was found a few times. CDR3 nucleotide sequence: TGTGCCAGCAGCCAAGATAGGGAGGGCAGCAGCTCCTATAATTCACCCCTCCACTTT. It encodes CASSQDREGSSSYNSPLHF. The chain recombines TRBV3-1 (or the pseudogene TRBV3-2) with TRBJ1-6; D is unclear. Trimming removed 0 bases from V and 0 bases from J, with 15 bases in between. CDR3 length equals 19 residues. CDR1 and CDR2 (germline): LGHDT, YNNKEL (reference sequence).